Below are 10 T cell receptor beta chains sequenced from a single sample in a study of blood T cell repertoires in COVID-19. Some clones are missing from TCRdb's copy, which holds only in-frame ones; the method was immunoSEQ multiplex PCR. The data hold 200,000 to 250,000 clones, with roughly 88% observed a single time. Sequencing was done on a sample of PBMCs or T cells enriched from blood (not recorded which). The receptors were gathered from a woman in her fifties or sixties with acute COVID-19.

This chain uses TRBV5-1 with TRBJ1-1, with TRBD1 matching over 9 bases. With 3 bases clipped from V and 2 bases from J, the junction kept 5 bases outside the gene matches. Germline V gene data show CDR1 as SGHRS and CDR2 as YFSETQ. The CDR3 covers 15 residues. This CDR3 reads CASSWYRGLNTEAFF. Here the CDR3 DNA reads TGCGCCAGCAGCTGGTACAGGGGGCTAAACACTGAAGCTTTCTTT.

This rearrangement joins TRBV28 to TRBJ1-5; TRBD1 might be the D (6 bases). The CDR3 spans 15 residues. V shed 3 bases and J shed 1 base, with 10 bases lying between them. CDR1 and CDR2 from the germline V gene are MDHEN and SYDVKM. The CDR3 sequence is CASSFYRESNQPQHF. The DNA of the CDR3 is TGTGCCAGCAGTTTCTACAGGGAGAGCAATCAGCCCCAGCATTTT.

The rearrangement uses TRBV5-1 and TRBJ2-5; TRBD1 aligns across 7 bases. Unmatched junction bases numbered 5, after V lost 0 bases and J lost 9 bases. The CDR3 is 13 residues long. Germline-derived CDR1 and CDR2 are SGHRS and YFSETQ. CDR3 sequence: CASSLDTGASQYF. CDR3 coding DNA: TGCGCCAGCAGCTTGGACACAGGGGCCTCCCAGTACTTC. Full variable domain (remainder filled in from reference TRBV5-1 and TRBJ2-5): KAGVTQTPRYLIKTRGQQVTLSCSPISGHRSVSWYQQTPGQGLQFLFEYFSETQRNKGNFPGRFSGRQFSNSRSEMNVSTLELGDSALYLCASSLDTGASQYFGPGTRLLVL.

The J gene is TRBJ2-1, the V gene TRBV5-1; 10 nucleotides match TRBD1. This CDR3 is built from 18 residues. V lost 0 bases and J lost 6; bases outside the gene matches: 12. The germline V gene has CDR1 SGHRS and CDR2 YFSETQ. The CDR3 here is CASSLVPGQGKSGNEQFF. The CDR3 nucleotides read TGCGCCAGCAGCTTGGTCCCGGGACAGGGGAAGTCGGGCAATGAGCAGTTCTTC.

This CDR3 reads CATSGGGDTGELFF. The CDR3 region has the DNA TGTGCCACCAGTGGCGGGGGGGACACCGGGGAGCTGTTTTTT. The V and J genes are TRBV24-1 and TRBJ2-2; 9 nucleotides agree with TRBD2. Trimming at V came to 5 bases and at J to 3 bases, leaving 0 bases not matched to a gene. CDR3 size: 14 residues. CDR1 KGHDR and CDR2 SFDVKD come from the germline V gene.

This clone was counted a few times. V is TRBV29-1 and J is TRBJ2-7; 9 bases agree with TRBD1. Germline CDR1 SQVTM, CDR2 ANQGSEA. This CDR3 is built from 13 residues. With V trimmed by 2 bases and J by 2 bases, 1 base remained unmatched. The CDR3 DNA follows: TGCAGCGTTGAAAACAGGGGGCCCTACGAGCAGTACTTC. Encoded protein: CSVENRGPYEQYF.

The chain carries TRBV3-1 (or the pseudogene TRBV3-2) and TRBJ1-1; perhaps TRBD1 as D (6 bases). The V and J ends lost 0 bases and 7 bases respectively, with 12 bases between them. Germline V lookup: CDR1 LGHDT, CDR2 YNNKEL (reference sequence). The CDR3 contains 14 residues. The CDR3 loop reads CASSQDGQLHEAFF. CDR3 DNA sequence: TGTGCCAGCAGCCAAGATGGACAGCTTCATGAAGCTTTCTTT.

The chain joins TRBV30 to TRBJ1-5, with a tentative D call TRBD1 (5 bases). Germline CDR1 and CDR2: GTSNPN and SVGIG (reference sequence). The CDR3 extends over 13 amino acids. V lost 1 base and J lost 6, with 10 bases in between. In DNA form, the CDR3 reads TGTGCCTGGAGTGGGCAGGGTTTTCAGCCCCAGCATTTT. Protein product: CAWSGQGFQPQHF.

The rearrangement uses TRBV4-2 and TRBJ2-7; TRBD2 matches 7 bases. Germline V lookup: CDR1 LGHNA, CDR2 YNFKEQ. The trim removed 1 base at V and 3 bases at J, leaving 9 bases unmatched. The CDR3 loop spans 16 amino acids. DNA for the CDR3: TGTGCCAGCAGCCAAGGGTCTAGCGGAAGCCTCTACGAGCAGTACTTC. The encoded protein is CASSQGSSGSLYEQYF.

The chain combines TRBV21-1 with TRBJ2-7; the table's D call, TRBD1, was not checked against the DNA. TRBV21-1 corresponds to a pseudogene. This CDR3 is 14 amino acids long. The CDR3 protein is CASSKESTIDEQYF. DNA of the CDR3: TGTGCCAGCAGCAAAGAATCCACAATTGACGAGCAGTACTTC.